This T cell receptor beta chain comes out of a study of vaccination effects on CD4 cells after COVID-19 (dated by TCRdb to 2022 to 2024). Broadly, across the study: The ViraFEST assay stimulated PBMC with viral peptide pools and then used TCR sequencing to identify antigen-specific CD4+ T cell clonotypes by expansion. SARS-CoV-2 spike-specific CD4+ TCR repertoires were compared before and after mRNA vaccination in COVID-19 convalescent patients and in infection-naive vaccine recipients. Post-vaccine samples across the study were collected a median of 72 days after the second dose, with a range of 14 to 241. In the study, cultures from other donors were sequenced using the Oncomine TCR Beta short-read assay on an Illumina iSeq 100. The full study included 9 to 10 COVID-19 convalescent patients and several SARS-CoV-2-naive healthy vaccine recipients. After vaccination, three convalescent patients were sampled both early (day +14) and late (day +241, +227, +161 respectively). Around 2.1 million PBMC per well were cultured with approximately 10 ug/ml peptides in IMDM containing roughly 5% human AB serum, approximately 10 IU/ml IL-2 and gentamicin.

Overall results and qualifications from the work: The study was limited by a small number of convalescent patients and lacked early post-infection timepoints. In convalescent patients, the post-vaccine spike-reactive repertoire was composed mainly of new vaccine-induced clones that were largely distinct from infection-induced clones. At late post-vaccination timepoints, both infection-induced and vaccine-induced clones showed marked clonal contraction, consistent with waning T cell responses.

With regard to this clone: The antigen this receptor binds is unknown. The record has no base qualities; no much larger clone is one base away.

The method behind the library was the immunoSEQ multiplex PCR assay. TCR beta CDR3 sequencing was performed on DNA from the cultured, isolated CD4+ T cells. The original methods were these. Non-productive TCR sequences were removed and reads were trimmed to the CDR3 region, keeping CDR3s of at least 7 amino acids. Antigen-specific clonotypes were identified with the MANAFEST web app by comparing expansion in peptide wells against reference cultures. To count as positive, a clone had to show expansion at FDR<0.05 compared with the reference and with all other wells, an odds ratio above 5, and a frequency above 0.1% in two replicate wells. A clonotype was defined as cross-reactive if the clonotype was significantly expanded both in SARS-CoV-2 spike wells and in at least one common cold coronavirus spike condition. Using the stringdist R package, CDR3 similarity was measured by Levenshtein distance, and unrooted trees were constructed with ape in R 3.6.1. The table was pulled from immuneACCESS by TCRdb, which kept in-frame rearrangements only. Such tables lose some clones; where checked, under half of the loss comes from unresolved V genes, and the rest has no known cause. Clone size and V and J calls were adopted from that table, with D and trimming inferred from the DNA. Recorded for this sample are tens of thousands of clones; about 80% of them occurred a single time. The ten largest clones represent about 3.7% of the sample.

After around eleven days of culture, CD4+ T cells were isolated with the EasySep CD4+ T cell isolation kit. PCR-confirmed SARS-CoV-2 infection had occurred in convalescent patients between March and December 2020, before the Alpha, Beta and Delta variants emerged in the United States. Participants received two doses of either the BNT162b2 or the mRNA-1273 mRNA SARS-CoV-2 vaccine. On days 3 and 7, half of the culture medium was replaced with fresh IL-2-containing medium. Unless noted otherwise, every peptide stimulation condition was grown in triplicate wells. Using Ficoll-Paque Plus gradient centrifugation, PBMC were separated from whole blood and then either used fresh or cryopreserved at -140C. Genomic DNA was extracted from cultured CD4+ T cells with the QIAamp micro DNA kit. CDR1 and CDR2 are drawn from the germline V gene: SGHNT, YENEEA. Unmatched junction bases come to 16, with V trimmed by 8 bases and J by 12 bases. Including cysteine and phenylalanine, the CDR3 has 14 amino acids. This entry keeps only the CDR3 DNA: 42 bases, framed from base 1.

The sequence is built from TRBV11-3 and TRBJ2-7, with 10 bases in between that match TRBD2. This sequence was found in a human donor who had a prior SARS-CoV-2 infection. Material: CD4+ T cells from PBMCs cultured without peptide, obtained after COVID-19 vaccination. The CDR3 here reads CASGTWASGRGPYF. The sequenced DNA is TGTGCCAGCGGGACGTGGGCTAGCGGGAGAGGGCCGTACTTC. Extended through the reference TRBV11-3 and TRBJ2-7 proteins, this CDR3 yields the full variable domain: EAGVVQSPRYKIIEKKQPVAFWCNPISGHNTLYWYLQNLGQGPELLIRYENEEAVDDSQLPKDRFSAERLKGVDSTLKIQPAELGDSAVYLCASGTWASGRGPYFGPGTRLTVT.